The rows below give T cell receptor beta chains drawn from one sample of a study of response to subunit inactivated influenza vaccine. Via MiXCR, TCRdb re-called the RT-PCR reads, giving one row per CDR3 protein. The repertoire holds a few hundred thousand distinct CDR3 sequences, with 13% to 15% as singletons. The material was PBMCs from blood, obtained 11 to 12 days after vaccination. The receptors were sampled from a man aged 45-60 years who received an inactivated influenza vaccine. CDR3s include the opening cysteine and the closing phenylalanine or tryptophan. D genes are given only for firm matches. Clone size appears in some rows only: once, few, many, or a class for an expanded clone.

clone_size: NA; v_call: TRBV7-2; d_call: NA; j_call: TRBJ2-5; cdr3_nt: TGTGCCAGCAAGGGGCTAGATGAGACCCAGTACTTC; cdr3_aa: CASKGLDETQYF
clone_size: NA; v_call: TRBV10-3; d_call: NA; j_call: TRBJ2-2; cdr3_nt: TGTGCCATCAGTACTAGTTCGAACACCGGGGAGCTGTTTTTT; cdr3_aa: CAISTSSNTGELFF
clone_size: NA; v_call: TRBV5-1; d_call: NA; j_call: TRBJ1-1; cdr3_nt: TGCGCCAGCAGCTTTAGGTGGTCAGACGAGAGCACTGAAGCTTTCTTT; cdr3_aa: CASSFRWSDESTEAFF
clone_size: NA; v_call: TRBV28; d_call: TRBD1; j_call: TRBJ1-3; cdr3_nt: TGTGCCAGCAGTTTCGGCACAGGGGCATCTGGAAACACCATATATTTT; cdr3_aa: CASSFGTGASGNTIYF
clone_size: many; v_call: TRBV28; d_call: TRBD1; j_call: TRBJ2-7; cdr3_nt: TGTGCCAGCAGTTTATTAGGGACAGCTGTGGCCTACGAGCAGTACTTC; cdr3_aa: CASSLLGTAVAYEQYF
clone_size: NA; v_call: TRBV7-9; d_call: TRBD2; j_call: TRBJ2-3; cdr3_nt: TGTGCCAGCAGCTTAGCGGCGGGGGGGCCCACAGATACGCAGTATTTT; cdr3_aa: CASSLAAGGPTDTQYF
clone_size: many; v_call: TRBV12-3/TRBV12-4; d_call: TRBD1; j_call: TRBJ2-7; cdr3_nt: TGTGCCAGCAGTGCCGGGACAGGGGGCGAGCAGTACTTC; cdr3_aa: CASSAGTGGEQYF
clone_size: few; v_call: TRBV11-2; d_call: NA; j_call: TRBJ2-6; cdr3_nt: TGTGCCAGCAGCTTTTTACACGGGCAGGGCCCTTCTGGGGCCAACGTCCTGACTTTC; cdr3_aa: CASSFLHGQGPSGANVLTF
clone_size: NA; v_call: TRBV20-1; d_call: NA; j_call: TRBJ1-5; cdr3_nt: TGCAGTGCTCTCAGGGGAGGGGGAACGGGGCCCCAGCATTTT; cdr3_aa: CSALRGGGTGPQHF
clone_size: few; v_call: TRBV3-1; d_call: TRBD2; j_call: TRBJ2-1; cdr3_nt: TGTGCCAGCAGCCCCACTTTGGGCGGGAGACCCCAGAATGAGCAGTTCTTC; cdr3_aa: CASSPTLGGRPQNEQFF
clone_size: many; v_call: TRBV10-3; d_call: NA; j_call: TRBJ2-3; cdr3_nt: TGTGCCATCAGTGAATGGGCCCAAAAAACCCCCGGGGTAGATACGCAGTATTTT; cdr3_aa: CAISEWAQKTPGVDTQYF
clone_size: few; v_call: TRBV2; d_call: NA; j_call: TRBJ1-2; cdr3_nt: TGTGCCAACCCGGTAAGGGGTGGCTATGGCTACACCTTC; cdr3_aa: CANPVRGGYGYTF
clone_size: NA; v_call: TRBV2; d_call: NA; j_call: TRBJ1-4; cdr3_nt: TGTGCCAGCAGCCGTCTCGTCGCAACTAATGAAAAACTGTTTTTT; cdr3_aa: CASSRLVATNEKLFF
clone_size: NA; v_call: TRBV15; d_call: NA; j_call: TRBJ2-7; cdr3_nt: TGTGCCACCAGCAGTTTTCAAGGAGGAAGTGAGCAGTACTTC; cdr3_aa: CATSSFQGGSEQYF
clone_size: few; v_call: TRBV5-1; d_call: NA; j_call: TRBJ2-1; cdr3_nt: TGCGCCAGCAGCTTCGCGGGGGCCCCCTGGGAGCAGTTCTTC; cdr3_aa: CASSFAGAPWEQFF